The T cell receptor beta chain described here comes from a study of T-cell reconstitution after alpha-beta-depleted transplantation in children. Findings and limits, study-wide: The origin of alpha-beta T cells about two months after transplant was reportedly several hundred expanded graft clones. Some patients showed high day-60 TCRbeta diversity, which derived from surviving recipient T cells and thymic progenitors. Counts and diversity of T cells one year after transplant came mostly from newly produced T cells.

The J segment lost 4 bases and the V segment lost 1 base, leaving 8 bases of the junction unmatched. Germline values: CDR1 DFQATT, CDR2 SNEGSKA (reference sequence). The CDR3 sequence is 16 residues long. For TCRbeta, the library was prepared with unique molecular identifiers. TCRdb passed the PCR reads through MiXCR, listing each CDR3 protein once. This sample has 77,000 or so distinct CDR3 sequences, with approximately 18% found just once. This clonotype showed up many times. Its specificity is not known. Sequencing was performed on PBMCs, mostly from graft donor cells, taken 360 days after TCRalphabeta/CD19-depleted stem cell transplant. The sequence derives from a male patient between 2 and 15 years old who had a stem cell transplant for acute lymphoblastic leukemia, so the T cells may come from the graft donor. The chain combines TRBV20-1 with TRBJ2-1; TRBD2 matches at 9 bases. The CDR3 here is CSARVEGLARYNEQFF. The CDR3 DNA sequence: TGCAGTGCTAGAGTCGAGGGACTAGCTCGTTACAATGAGCAGTTCTTC.